These 20 T cell receptor beta chains originate from one sample sequenced in a study of T cell repertoires in cytomegalovirus infection. The antigens these receptors bind are not known. TCRdb called the reads again in MiXCR, with one record for every CDR3 protein. Seen here are 40,000 to 55,000 distinct CDR3 sequences, over 20% observed once, and the top ten hold 80% to 90%. Sequences were derived from CD8+ T cells from cultured PBMCs, sampled from culture after CMV antigen stimulation. The origin of the receptors is a human donor in good health (CMV status not recorded). Some clones in this sample may be carry-over from other donors' samples.

A few counts support this clonotype. V gene TRBV7-9 combines with J gene TRBJ1-4; D is undetermined. The CDR3 has 15 amino acids. CDR1 is SEHNR, CDR2 FQNEAQ, per germline (reference sequence). V lost 2 bases and J lost 11, with 18 bases in between. CDR3 DNA sequence: TGTGCCAGCAGCTTAATAAGGGTGGAGCTCGACAAACTGTTTTTT. This translates into CASSLIRVELDKLFF.

The chain is built from TRBV2 and TRBJ2-7; D remains unclear. V gave up 4 bases and J gave up 5 bases, with 9 bases separating them. The CDR3 has 12 amino acids. CDR1 is SNHLY and CDR2 is FYNNEI in the germline V gene. The DNA of the CDR3 is TGTGCCAGCAGTGTTTTGGGAAACGAGCAGTACTTC. This sequence encodes CASSVLGNEQYF.

This clonotype was seen once. The V and J genes are TRBV27 and TRBJ1-1, with D possibly TRBD1 on 6 matching bases. Germline V CDR1 and CDR2: MNHEY, SMNVEV (reference sequence). Trimming stripped 4 bases from V and 4 bases from J, with 13 bases between. The CDR3 spans 14 residues. The CDR3 here is CASSSGGGGTEAFF. Written as DNA, the CDR3 is TGTGCCAGCAGTTCGGGAGGGGGGGGCACTGAAGCTTTCTTT.

The rearrangement links TRBV6-1 to TRBJ2-1; 7 nucleotides line up with TRBD1. The V gene end was trimmed by 6 bases and the J gene end by 8 bases; junction bases not matched to a gene: 13. The CDR3 has 15 residues. Per germline, CDR1 MNHNS and CDR2 SASEGT. The CDR3 here is CASRALSRGRHEQFF. CDR3 coding DNA: TGTGCCAGCAGAGCGCTATCGAGGGGGCGGCATGAGCAGTTCTTC.

In this sample, this clonotype turned up a few times. This rearrangement joins TRBV6-2 or TRBV6-3 to TRBJ1-1; D is ambiguous. The V gene's germline CDR1 is MNHEY and CDR2 SVGEGT. CDR3 length: 13 amino acids. V was pared by 2 bases and J by 5 bases, with 9 bases between. CDR3 coding DNA: TGTGCCAGCAGTTACGTCGTGGGGACTGAAGCTTTCTTT. It translates to CASSYVVGTEAFF.

The J gene is TRBJ2-3, the V gene TRBV20-1; D is uncertain. Between the trimmed V and J ends, which lost 4 bases and 3 bases, there was a span of 11 bases. From germline, CDR1 is DFQATT and CDR2 SNEGSKA (reference sequence). The CDR3 is made up of 13 amino acids. CDR3 residues: CSANPYRTDTQYF. CDR3 DNA sequence: TGCAGTGCTAATCCCTACAGAACAGATACGCAGTATTTT.

The J gene is TRBJ1-4, the V gene TRBV7-9, with D possibly being TRBD1 (6 bases). The CDR3 has 18 amino acids. Germline V gene lookup returns CDR1 SEHNR and CDR2 FQNEAQ (reference sequence). V dropped 4 bases and J dropped 0 bases, with 18 bases sitting between them. CDR3 in DNA: TGTGCCAGCAGCTGGGCGGACAGACCAACTCCAACTAATGAAAAACTGTTTTTT. Translation: CASSWADRPTPTNEKLFF.

Ten or more counts support this clonotype. The chain is built from TRBV7-9 and TRBJ2-5; D remains unclear. The CDR3 loop spans 14 amino acids. The V and J ends lost 4 bases and 3 bases respectively, with 12 bases between them. The germline gives CDR1 SEHNR, CDR2 FQNEAQ (reference sequence). In DNA form, the CDR3 reads TGTGCCAGCAGCTCCAGGAGTGCCAAAGAGACCCAGTACTTC. This translates into CASSSRSAKETQYF. Complete variable domain (other parts from reference TRBV7-9 and TRBJ2-5): DTGVSQNPRHKITKRGQNVTFRCDPISEHNRLYWYRQTLGQGPEFLTYFQNEAQLEKSRLLSDRFSAERPKGSFSTLEIQRTEQGDSAMYLCASSSRSAKETQYFGPGTRLLVL.

With respect to this clonotype: At one of its ends the junction is not consistent with the germline gene, which may arise from a read error. The chain uses TRBV6-2 or TRBV6-3 and TRBJ2-1, with D maybe TRBD2 (6 bases). CDR1 is MNHEY and CDR2 is SVGEGT in the germline V gene. There are 15 residues in the CDR3. The CDR3 here is CASSYSRDSDNEQFF. The CDR3 DNA sequence: TGTGCCAGCAGTTATTCCCGGGACTCCGACAATGAGCAGTTCTTC.

This clonotype showed up just a few times. This chain joins TRBV7-8 and TRBJ2-7, with TRBD2 matching over 13 bases. With V trimmed by 5 bases and J by 2 bases, 6 bases remained unmatched. CDR1 and CDR2 (germline): SGHVS, FQNEAQ. The CDR3 is 16 amino acids. CDR3 residues: CASSPGTSGETYEQYF. The CDR3 bases are TGTGCCAGCAGCCCTGGGACTAGCGGGGAAACCTACGAGCAGTACTTC.

V gene TRBV7-2 combines with J gene TRBJ2-2; D perhaps matches TRBD1 (5 bases). Trimming took off 6 bases at V and 4 bases at J, with 9 bases between the two ends. CDR3 length: 13 amino acids. CDR1 is SGHTA, CDR2 FQGNSA, per germline. The DNA of the CDR3 is TGTGCCAGCAGTTGGGGCGGCACCGGGGAGCTGTTTTTT. Its translation: CASSWGGTGELFF.

The chain carries TRBV6-2 or TRBV6-3 and TRBJ2-7; D unresolved. Germline CDR1 is MNHEY and CDR2 is SVGEGT. The CDR3 length is 11 residues. Trimming left V 3 bases short and J 6 bases short, with 6 bases between. CDR3 nucleotides: TGTGCCAGCAGTTATACTGCCGAGCAGTACTTC. It yields the protein CASSYTAEQYF.

This clonotype appeared a single time. J is TRBJ2-1 and V is TRBV11-2; TRBD2 agrees at 7 bases. The germline gives CDR1 SGHAT, CDR2 FQNNGV. This CDR3 comprises 15 residues. J was trimmed by 5 bases and V by 5 bases; bases with no gene match: 9. CDR3 residues: CASSQLGGVNNEQFF. DNA for the CDR3: TGTGCCAGCAGCCAATTGGGAGGGGTGAACAATGAGCAGTTCTTC.

This chain connects TRBV10-1 to TRBJ2-2; the D gene is possibly TRBD1 (6 bases). This CDR3 region has 15 residues. With 5 bases removed from V and 2 bases from J, the gap between germline ends came to 12 bases. Germline-derived CDR1 and CDR2 are WNHNN and SYGVQD (reference sequence). The CDR3 coding sequence is TGCGCCAGCAGTCCCGGACAGACCAACACCGGGGAGCTGTTTTTT. This codes for CASSPGQTNTGELFF.

The chain joins TRBV7-6 to TRBJ2-7, with a weak D call TRBD2 (5 bases). Per the germline V gene, CDR1 is SGHVS and CDR2 is FNYEAQ. CDR3 length: 14 residues. Trimming shortened V by 0 bases and J by 6 bases, and 12 bases separated the two germline ends. CDR3 protein: CASSLARTGVEQYF. The CDR3 nucleotides are TGTGCCAGCAGCTTAGCGAGAACCGGGGTCGAGCAGTACTTC.

The V call is TRBV7-2, the J call TRBJ2-7, with D possibly called TRBD1 or TRBD2 (5 bases each). The CDR3 extends over 14 amino acids. Trimming removed 4 bases at V and 2 bases at J, with 12 bases between. Germline-derived CDR1 and CDR2 are SGHTA and FQGNSA. The chain's CDR3 is CASSSRDGPYEQYF. The CDR3 DNA sequence: TGTGCCAGCAGCTCCCGGGACGGTCCCTACGAGCAGTACTTC.

This clonotype was observed a handful of times. The J gene is TRBJ2-7, the V gene TRBV27; 8 bases agree with TRBD2. Germline V gene sequence: CDR1 MNHEY, CDR2 SMNVEV (reference sequence). CDR3 size: 16 residues. Germline trimming cut 3 bases from V and 1 base from J; bases unmatched to any gene: 8. In DNA, the CDR3 is TGTGCCAGCAGTTTTGGGGTAGGGACTAGATCCTACGAGCAGTACTTC. It yields the protein CASSFGVGTRSYEQYF.

The gene calls are TRBV12-3 or TRBV12-4 and TRBJ2-7; D ambiguous. V was pared by 2 bases and J by 0 bases, with 5 bases between. The CDR3 sequence is 13 residues long. The CDR3 reads CASSLQVSYEQYF. The CDR3 DNA follows: TGTGCCAGCAGTTTACAGGTCTCCTACGAGCAGTACTTC.

V is TRBV12-3 or TRBV12-4 and J is TRBJ1-2, with D possibly TRBD1 on 5 matching bases. This CDR3 region has 15 residues. V was trimmed by 5 bases and J by 0 bases, leaving 13 bases between them. The CDR3 DNA follows: TGTGCCAGCAGTCTAGACAGAGTAGCTAACTATGGCTACACCTTC. It codes for CASSLDRVANYGYTF.

The chain uses TRBV27 and TRBJ2-7; possible D gene TRBD2, 6 bases. This CDR3 spans 14 amino acids. From germline, CDR1 is MNHEY and CDR2 SMNVEV (reference sequence). V gave up 6 bases and J gave up 6 bases, with 18 bases separating them. The CDR3 nucleotides are TGTGCCAGCAGCTCCGGGGGTTCATTTCGCGAGCAGTACTTC. Its translation is CASSSGGSFREQYF.